Described below is a single T cell receptor (beta chain) sequence and its context. This entry comes from a study of Graves' ophthalmopathy and Graves' hyperthyroidism. Amplified material comprised TCR beta CDR3 regions derived from RNA transcripts. First-round RT-PCR with HTBI primers preceded a second-round multiplex PCR. MiXCR, run by TCRdb on the multiplex PCR reads, gives a single entry per CDR3 protein. The table records some 15,000 distinct CDR3 sequences, 50% of them present only once. The CDR3 contains 13 residues. The V end lost 0 bases, the J end lost 8 bases, and 7 bases lay between the germline ends. The germline CDR1 and CDR2 sequences are MNHEY and SVGAGI.

V is TRBV6-5 and J is TRBJ2-2; D gene unclear. This clonotype was sampled from a woman aged 30 to 39 with Graves' ophthalmopathy. Sequenced input: peripheral blood. The CDR3 sequence: CASSYSGQGELFF. The CDR3 nucleotides read TGTGCCAGCAGTTACTCTGGGCAGGGGGAGCTGTTTTTT.